This passage covers 12 T cell receptor beta chains from one sample sequenced in a study of beta chain features in type 1 diabetes. Study-wide results and caveats: Shortening that was moderate but significant affected the TCRB CDR3s of Type 1 diabetes patients in all four CD4+ subsets.

The isolated RNA, all of it, was reverse transcribed, so expressed TCRB transcripts were what got sequenced. Profiled with immunoSEQ multiplex PCR; TCRdb holds only in-frame clones, not every one. The data contain more than 300,000 clones, 10% to 15% of them singletons. These receptors lack a known antigen. Material for sequencing was naive CD4+ T cells from blood. The receptors shown here come from a woman aged 18-30 years with type 1 diabetes.

The chain joins TRBV18 to TRBJ2-3; D unresolved. The CDR3 runs 15 residues. The ends were cut back, 7 bases at V and 0 bases at J, with 14 bases in the middle. The germline gives CDR1 KGHSH, CDR2 LQKENI. The CDR3 loop reads CASYLAQASTDTQYF. The CDR3, as DNA: TGTGCCAGCTACCTCGCCCAGGCGAGCACAGATACGCAGTATTTT.

The J gene is TRBJ1-6, the V gene TRBV10-3; 7 bases fit TRBD1. The CDR3 has 15 amino acids. V shed 4 bases, J shed 10 bases, and the junction held 10 bases outside the gene matches. Germline CDR1 ENHRY, CDR2 SYGVKD. CDR3 in amino acids: CAISAWDSTRSPLHF. In DNA, the CDR3 is TGTGCCATCAGTGCTTGGGACAGCACCCGATCACCCCTCCACTTT.

A few counts support this clone. The V call is TRBV4-3, the J call TRBJ2-7; 7 bases agree with TRBD2. With V trimmed by 4 bases and J by 3 bases, 3 bases remained unmatched. The germline V gene encodes CDR1 LGHNA and CDR2 YSLEER. This CDR3 is built from 13 residues. The CDR3 sequence is CASSPSGFYEQYF. CDR3 nucleotide sequence: TGCGCCAGCAGCCCTAGCGGCTTCTACGAGCAGTACTTC.

V and J are TRBV20-1 and TRBJ2-5; D unresolved. Germline CDR1 and CDR2: DFQATT and SNEGSKA (reference sequence). The CDR3 covers 11 residues. Trimming removed 6 bases at V and 5 bases at J, with 10 bases between. This CDR3 is CSARNGETQYF. CDR3 coding DNA: TGCAGTGCGAGGAACGGGGAGACCCAGTACTTC.

The V gene is TRBV6-5, the J gene TRBJ2-2; possible D gene TRBD1, 7 bases. The CDR3 loop spans 15 amino acids. V lost 4 bases, J lost 5 bases, and 14 bases lay in between. Per germline, CDR1 MNHEY and CDR2 SVGAGI. CDR3 coding DNA: TGTGCCAGCAGTTCAGGGGGACTGCGAACCGGGGAGCTGTTTTTT. Translation gives CASSSGGLRTGELFF.

In its sample, this clone was seen a few times. At one end, the junction sequence differs from germline, possibly due to a read error. The chain uses TRBV7-2 and TRBJ2-1; 12 bases line up with TRBD2. The CDR3 loop spans 15 amino acids. The V gene's germline CDR1 is SGHTA and CDR2 FQGNSA. This CDR3 is CASSLAGGPYNEQFF. CDR3 DNA sequence: TGTGCCAGCAGCCTAGCGGGAGGGCCTTACAATGAGCAGTTCTTC.

The chain carries TRBV12-2 and TRBJ1-5; the table gives TRBD1 as D, unverified against the DNA. TRBV12-2 is flagged as a pseudogene. The CDR3 spans 18 residues. The CDR3 nucleotides read TGTGCAAGTCGGGATTTGGACAGGGGGCCCTCGGGCAATCAGCCCCAGCATTTT. Its protein is CASRDLDRGPSGNQPQHF.

The chain carries TRBV7-8 and TRBJ2-7; 7 nucleotides agree with TRBD2. Per the germline V gene, CDR1 is SGHVS and CDR2 is FQNEAQ. The CDR3 extends over 15 amino acids. Losses at the gene ends were 2 bases for V and 3 bases for J; bases not matched to a gene: 7. The CDR3 region has the DNA TGTGCCAGCAGCTTAAGAGCGGGACCGAACTACGAGCAGTACTTC. Its protein is CASSLRAGPNYEQYF. The full variable domain, completed using reference TRBV7-8 and TRBJ2-7, is GAGVSQSPRYKVAKRGQDVALRCDPISGHVSLFWYQQALGQGPEFLTYFQNEAQLDKSGLPSDRFFAERPEGSVSTLKIQRTQQEDSAVYLCASSLRAGPNYEQYFGPGTRLTVT.

The rearrangement uses TRBV6-5 and TRBJ1-5; D gene ambiguous. The CDR3 runs 14 residues. V lost 6 bases to trimming and J lost 7 bases, with 16 bases between them. CDR1 MNHEY and CDR2 SVGAGI come from the germline V gene. CDR3 residues: CASSLTKGGQPQHF. The CDR3 nucleotides are TGTGCCAGCAGCCTTACAAAGGGAGGCCAGCCCCAGCATTTT.

This clone was picked up a small number of times. This rearrangement joins TRBV27 to TRBJ1-1, with 12 bases identical to TRBD1. The CDR3 has 15 amino acids. Trimming removed 6 bases from V and 11 bases from J; junction bases left unmatched: 13. Germline lookup yields CDR1 MNHEY and CDR2 SMNVEV (reference sequence). The CDR3 spells CASRRGGQGARGAFF. CDR3 sequence (DNA): TGTGCCAGCAGGCGGGGGGGACAGGGGGCGCGAGGGGCTTTCTTT.

CDR3 sequence: CASSGHAWDRGTDTQYF. The CDR3 coding sequence is TGTGCCAGCAGCGGACACGCTTGGGACAGGGGCACAGATACGCAGTATTTT. The chain recombines TRBV2 with TRBJ2-3; 9 positions agree with TRBD1. V trimming: 6 bases; J trimming: 1 base; junction bases outside the gene matches: 11. CDR3 length: 17 amino acids. The V gene's germline CDR1 is SNHLY and CDR2 FYNNEI.

This clone occurred a few times. The genes are TRBV25-1 and TRBJ2-6, with a possible D match to TRBD2 (5 bases). V lost 2 bases to trimming and J lost 10 bases, with 15 bases between them. The CDR3 is 15 amino acids. Germline V gene sequence: CDR1 MGHDK, CDR2 SYGVNS. Here the CDR3 reads CASSEGDYDQNVLTF. DNA for the CDR3: TGTGCCAGCAGTGAAGGAGACTACGATCAGAACGTCCTGACTTTC.